Listed below are T cell receptor beta chains from one sample, sequenced in a study of OX40 agonist ivuxolimab in advanced cancers. Using immunoSEQ multiplex PCR, the repertoire was profiled, and TCRdb retains in-frame clones only, with some absent. The data contain roughly 50,000 clones, approximately 80% of them seen just once; the ten biggest clones take up 4.4%. Sequenced here: CD4+ or CD8+ T cells sorted from blood, sampled in a trial of the OX40 agonist ivuxolimab. Receptors originate from an adult with an advanced solid tumor such as melanoma, head and neck, liver or kidney cancer. The CDR3 runs from the conserved cysteine through the conserved F or W. Each record gives: J gene, clone size, V gene, D gene, CDR3 protein, CDR3 DNA. A D gene is named only where the DNA matches it firmly. Rows may omit the clone size; those that give it use once, few, many or a size class.

>TRBJ2-5|-|TRBV6-1|-
CASRRDSPWETQYF
TGTGCCAGCAGGCGGGACAGCCCATGGGAGACCCAGTACTTC
>TRBJ1-1|-|TRBV27|-
CASSLMVRNTEAFF
TGTGCCAGCAGTTTAATGGTGAGGAACACTGAAGCTTTCTTT
>TRBJ1-2|-|TRBV15|-
CATSTPTPGNYGYTF
TGTGCCACCAGCACCCCGACTCCAGGAAACTATGGCTACACCTTC
>TRBJ2-2|-|TRBV19|TRBD2
CASKASGGHGELFF
TGTGCCAGTAAGGCTAGCGGGGGGCACGGGGAGCTGTTTTTT
>TRBJ1-5|-|TRBV7-3|-
CASSLGGMLSNQPQHF
TGTGCCAGCAGCCTGGGGGGGATGTTAAGCAATCAGCCCCAGCATTTT
>TRBJ2-7|-|TRBV19|TRBD1
CASTLGTGGHEQYF
TGTGCCAGTACCCTCGGGACAGGCGGGCACGAGCAGTACTTC
>TRBJ1-3|-|TRBV10-2|-
CASSGTRSSGNTIYF
TGCGCCAGCAGTGGGACGCGTAGCTCTGGAAACACCATATATTTT
>TRBJ2-1|-|TRBV28|TRBD2
CASSLGGRENEQFF
TGTGCCAGCAGTTTAGGGGGGAGGGAGAATGAGCAGTTCTTC
>TRBJ2-7|-|TRBV2|TRBD2
CASSEGGRAPYEQYF
TGTGCCAGCAGTGAGGGCGGGAGGGCACCCTACGAGCAGTACTTC
>TRBJ1-1|-|TRBV23-1|TRBD1
CASSHPDRSLDCDTEAFF
TGCGCCAGCAGTCATCCGGACAGGTCTTTGGATTGTGACACTGAAGCTTTCTTT
>TRBJ2-2|-|TRBV5-4|-
CASSRGGVGELFF
TGTGCCAGCAGCCGAGGTGGGGTCGGGGAGCTGTTTTTT
>TRBJ2-3|-|TRBV14|-
CASSLFGARTDTQYF
TGTGCCAGCAGCCTCTTTGGGGCCCGCACAGATACGCAGTATTTT
>TRBJ1-4|medium-sized|TRBV30|TRBD1
CAWSLGRDRVF
TGTGCCTGGAGTCTTGGCCGGGACAGGGTTTTT
>TRBJ2-5|-|TRBV9|TRBD1
CASTPTGGQETQYF
TGTGCCAGCACCCCCACAGGGGGACAAGAGACCCAGTACTTC
>TRBJ2-1|few|TRBV5-6|-
CASSSSGRTNEQFF
TGTGCCAGCAGCTCATCGGGACGAACCAATGAGCAGTTCTTC
>TRBJ2-2|-|TRBV28|-
CASRVPQGNTGELFF
TGTGCCAGCAGGGTCCCCCAGGGAAACACCGGGGAGCTGTTTTTT
>TRBJ1-1|-|TRBV28|-
CASIGQQNTEAFF
TGTGCCAGCATAGGGCAGCAGAACACTGAAGCTTTCTTT
>TRBJ2-3|-|TRBV7-8|-
CASRPGRVATDTQYF
TGTGCCAGCAGACCCGGAAGGGTAGCCACAGATACGCAGTATTTT
>TRBJ1-5|-|TRBV5-5|-
CASSLRPSNQPQHF
TGTGCCAGCAGCTTACGGCCGAGCAATCAGCCCCAGCATTTT
>TRBJ1-4|-|TRBV7-2|-
CASSLAGPTNEKLFF
TGTGCCAGCAGCTTAGCGGGGCCAACTAATGAAAAACTGTTTTTT
>TRBJ1-1|-|TRBV5-1|TRBD1
CASSYLQGQDTEAFF
TGCGCCAGCAGCTACCTACAGGGGCAGGACACTGAAGCTTTCTTT
>TRBJ2-1|-|TRBV13|TRBD2
CASSKGTSGSFGEQFF
TGTGCCAGCAGCAAGGGGACTAGCGGGAGTTTCGGTGAGCAGTTCTTC
>TRBJ2-7|-|TRBV2|-
CASRYRGGDYEQYF
TGTGCCAGCAGATACAGGGGAGGGGACTACGAGCAGTACTTC
>TRBJ1-1|once|TRBV6-1|TRBD1
CASRRGQGVTEAFF
TGTGCCAGCAGGCGAGGACAGGGAGTCACTGAAGCTTTCTTT
>TRBJ1-4|-|TRBV5-1|-
CASSLVPGLTNEKLFF
TGCGCCAGCAGCCTGGTCCCGGGGCTAACTAATGAAAAACTGTTTTTT
>TRBJ2-3|-|TRBV5-1|TRBD1
CATGQGTGRTDTQYF
TGCGCCACTGGCCAAGGGACAGGGCGCACAGATACGCAGTATTTT
>TRBJ2-1|-|TRBV9|TRBD2
CASSVSGTSGEYEQFF
TGTGCCAGCAGCGTCTCCGGGACTAGCGGGGAATATGAGCAGTTCTTC
>TRBJ2-1|-|TRBV11-3|TRBD2
CASSHGTTVENEQFF
TGTGCCAGCAGCCATGGGACTACCGTTGAAAATGAGCAGTTCTTC
>TRBJ1-5|-|TRBV6-1|TRBD1
CASGQEANQPQHF
TGTGCCAGCGGACAGGAGGCCAATCAGCCCCAGCATTTT
>TRBJ2-7|once|TRBV19|-
CASSPQGGSLGEQYF
TGTGCCAGTAGTCCGCAGGGGGGATCCCTGGGCGAGCAGTACTTC
>TRBJ1-2|-|TRBV10-2|-
CASSGHEYRLYGYTF
TGCGCCAGCAGTGGGCATGAGTACAGACTCTATGGCTACACCTTC
>TRBJ2-1|once|TRBV13|-
CASSLVGGRKSYNEQFF
TGTGCCAGCAGCTTAGTGGGTGGGCGGAAAAGCTACAATGAGCAGTTCTTC
>TRBJ1-1|few|TRBV20-1|-
CSLRMNTEAFF
TGCAGTCTCCGGATGAACACTGAAGCTTTCTTT
>TRBJ1-4|once|TRBV15|TRBD1
CATSRGDRGTNEKLFF
TGTGCCACCAGCAGAGGTGACAGGGGGACTAATGAAAAACTGTTTTTT
>TRBJ2-7|-|TRBV5-1|-
CASSLVREPYEQYF
TGCGCCAGCAGCTTGGTCAGGGAGCCCTACGAGCAGTACTTC
>TRBJ1-2|-|TRBV6-5|-
CASSPRTRRDYGYTF
TGTGCCAGCAGCCCCCGGACACGAAGGGACTATGGCTACACCTTC
>TRBJ1-2|-|TRBV5-6|-
CASSPGPWGYTF
TGTGCCAGCAGCCCGGGACCGTGGGGCTACACCTTC
>TRBJ2-1|-|TRBV27|-
CASRPPVGLLSSYNEQFF
TGTGCCAGCAGACCTCCGGTGGGGTTACTAAGCTCCTACAATGAGCAGTTCTTC
>TRBJ2-7|-|TRBV27|-
CASSFLSSYEQYF
TGTGCCAGCAGTTTTCTTAGCTCCTACGAGCAGTACTTC
>TRBJ2-7|-|TRBV9|-
CASSVGPPPSYEQYF
TGTGCCAGCAGCGTAGGCCCACCCCCCTCCTACGAGCAGTACTTC
>TRBJ2-1|-|TRBV27|TRBD2
CASSILTSGGRGEQFF
TGTGCCAGCAGTATCCTGACTAGCGGGGGGCGCGGTGAGCAGTTCTTC